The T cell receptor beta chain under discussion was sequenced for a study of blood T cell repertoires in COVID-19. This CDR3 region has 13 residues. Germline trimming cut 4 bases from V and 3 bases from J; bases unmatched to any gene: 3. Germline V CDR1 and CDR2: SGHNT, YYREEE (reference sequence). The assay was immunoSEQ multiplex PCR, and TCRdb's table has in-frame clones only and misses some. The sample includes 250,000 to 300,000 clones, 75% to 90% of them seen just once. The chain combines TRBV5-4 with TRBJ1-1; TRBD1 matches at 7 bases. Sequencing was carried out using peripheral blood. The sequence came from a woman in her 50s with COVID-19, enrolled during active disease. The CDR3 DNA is TGTGCCAGCAGCCTTACAGGGGACACTGAAGCTTTCTTT. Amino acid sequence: CASSLTGDTEAFF. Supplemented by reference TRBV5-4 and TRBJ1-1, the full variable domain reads ETGVTQSPTHLIKTRGQQVTLRCSSQSGHNTVSWYQQALGQGPQFIFQYYREEENGRGNFPPRFSGLQFPNYSSELNVNALELDDSALYLCASSLTGDTEAFFGQGTRLTVV.